This T cell receptor beta chain was sequenced for a study of T-cell reconstitution after alpha-beta-depleted transplantation in children. Overall study results and limits: In some patients, recipient T cells and intrathymic progenitors surviving conditioning explained high day-60 diversity. At around two months after transplant, the alpha-beta T cells were reportedly derived from several hundred expanded clones that came from non-depleted graft cells. One year after transplant, T-cell counts and diversity came mostly from newly produced T cells.

Note on this clonotype: Its target is not known.

V trimming: 8 bases; J trimming: 5 bases; junction bases outside the gene matches: 3. Looked up from germline, CDR1 is MNHEY and CDR2 is SMNVEV (reference sequence). This CDR3 has 13 amino acids. The TCRbeta library was prepared with unique molecular identifiers. Each CDR3 protein is one row after TCRdb ran MiXCR on the PCR reads. The data contain about 98,000 distinct CDR3 sequences, 5% to 6% of them singletons. The clonotype originates from a female patient under 10 years old who had a stem cell transplant for Fanconi anemia, so the T cells may come from the graft donor. This chain connects TRBV27 to TRBJ1-5; 10 nucleotides match TRBD1. Here the sequenced sample was PBMCs, mostly from graft donor cells, taken 60 days after TCRalphabeta/CD19-depleted stem cell transplant. In DNA form, the CDR3 reads TGTGCCAGCGGGACAGGGGAGGATCAGCCCCAGCATTTT. Translating it yields CASGTGEDQPQHF.